This TCR beta chain is from a study of cytomegalovirus exposure and HLA in healthy donors. Study-level findings and limits: Most TCRs appeared rarely, but some public TCRs recurred in many donors. The study designated about 180 TCR beta chains cytomegalovirus-associated. Using the classifier, cytomegalovirus status was reportedly diagnosed with high specificity and sensitivity.

V dropped 5 bases and J dropped 11; count of bases not matched to a gene: 9. CDR3 size: 16 residues. Germline V gene sequence: CDR1 LNHDA, CDR2 SQIVND (reference sequence). A word on this clone: What it binds is not known.

Measured with immunoSEQ multiplex PCR; TCRdb has only the in-frame clones, and not every one. The data contain hundreds of thousands of clones, roughly 85% of them singletons. The donors were members of the validation cohort comprising about 130 subjects, separate from the roughly 670-subject first cohort. The sample was PBMCs. The TCR originated in a young woman in good health and CMV-seronegative. This chain links TRBV19 with TRBJ2-1, with 16 bases matching TRBD2. For the CDR3, the DNA is TGTGCCAGTAGTCCTGCGGGACTAGCGGGAGGGATCCAGCAGTTCTTC. This codes for CASSPAGLAGGIQQFF.